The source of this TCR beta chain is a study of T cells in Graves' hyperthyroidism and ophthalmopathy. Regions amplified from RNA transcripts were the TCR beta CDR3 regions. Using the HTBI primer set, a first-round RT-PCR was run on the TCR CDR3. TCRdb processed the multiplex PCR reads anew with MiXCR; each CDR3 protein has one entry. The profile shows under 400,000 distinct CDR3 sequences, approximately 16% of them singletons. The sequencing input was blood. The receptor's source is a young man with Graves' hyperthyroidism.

This chain's CDR3 is CASSLDSPPGETQYF. The CDR3 coding sequence is TGCGCCAGCAGCTTGGATAGCCCGCCGGGAGAGACCCAGTACTTC. The V call is TRBV5-1, the J call TRBJ2-5; D is undetermined. The V end was cut by 0 bases, the J end by 4 bases, with 13 bases between. This CDR3 region has 15 residues. Germline loops: CDR1 SGHRS, CDR2 YFSETQ.